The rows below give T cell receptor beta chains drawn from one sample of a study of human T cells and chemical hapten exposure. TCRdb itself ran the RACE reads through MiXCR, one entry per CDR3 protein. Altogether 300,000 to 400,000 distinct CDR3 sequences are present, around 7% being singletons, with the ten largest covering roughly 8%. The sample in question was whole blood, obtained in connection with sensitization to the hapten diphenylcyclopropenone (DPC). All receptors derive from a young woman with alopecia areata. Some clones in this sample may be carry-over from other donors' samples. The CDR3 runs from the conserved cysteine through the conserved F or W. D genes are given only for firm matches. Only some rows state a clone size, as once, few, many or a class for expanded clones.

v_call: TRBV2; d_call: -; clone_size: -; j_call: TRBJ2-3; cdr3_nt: TGTGCCAGCACGGGGCTATACACAGATACGCAGTATTTT; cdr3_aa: CASTGLYTDTQYF
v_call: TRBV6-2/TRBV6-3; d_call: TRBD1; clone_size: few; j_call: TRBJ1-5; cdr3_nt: TGTGCCAGCAGTTTAAGACAGGGTGTATACAATCAGCCCCAGCATTTT; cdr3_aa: CASSLRQGVYNQPQHF
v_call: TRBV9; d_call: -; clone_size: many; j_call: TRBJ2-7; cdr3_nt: TGTGCCAGCAGCCCCGCCGGGGCGGGGGAGCAGTACTTC; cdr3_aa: CASSPAGAGEQYF
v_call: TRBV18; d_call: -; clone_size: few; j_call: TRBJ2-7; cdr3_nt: TGTGCCAGCTCACCAACCGCCACGCGCAGGATCCCCCCCCACGAGCAGTACTTC; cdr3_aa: CASSPTATRRIPPHEQYF
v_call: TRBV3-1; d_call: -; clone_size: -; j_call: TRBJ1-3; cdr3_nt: TGTGCCAGCAGCCGAGAGCAGGGAAGAAACACCATATATTTT; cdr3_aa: CASSREQGRNTIYF
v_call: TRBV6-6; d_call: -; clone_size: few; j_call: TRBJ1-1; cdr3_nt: TGTGCCAGCAGTTACTCGCCGGAGGAGCCCTCGTCCACTGAAGCTTTCTTT; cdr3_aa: CASSYSPEEPSSTEAFF
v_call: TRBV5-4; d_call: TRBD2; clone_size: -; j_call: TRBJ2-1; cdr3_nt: TGTGCCAGCAGCGCGGGGGGAGAAATCGGGGAGCAGTTCTTC; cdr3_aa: CASSAGGEIGEQFF
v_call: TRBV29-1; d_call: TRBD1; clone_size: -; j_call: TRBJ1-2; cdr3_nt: TGCAGCGTACAGGGGAATGGCTACACCTTC; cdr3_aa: CSVQGNGYTF
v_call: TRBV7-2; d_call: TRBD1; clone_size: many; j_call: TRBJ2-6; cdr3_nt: TGTGCCAGCAGCGGGACAGCTGGGGCCAACGTCCTGACTTTC; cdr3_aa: CASSGTAGANVLTF
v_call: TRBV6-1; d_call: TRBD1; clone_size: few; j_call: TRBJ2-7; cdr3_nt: TGTGCCAGCAGTTGGGCTTGGACAGGGGACTACGAGCAGTACTTC; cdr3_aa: CASSWAWTGDYEQYF